This TCR beta chain was captured by sequencing in a study of technical replicates of blood from a few donors. CDR1 is SGHTA, CDR2 FQGNSA, per germline. V trimming: 9 bases; J trimming: 0 bases; junction bases outside the gene matches: 3. The CDR3 runs 13 residues. This clone was observed a single time. Profiling relied on immunoSEQ multiplex PCR, and the TCRdb table lists in-frame clones only, not all of them. The sample has roughly 52,000 clones, 90% to 95% seen once. The specimen was PBMCs. The V and J genes are TRBV7-2 and TRBJ1-1; 8 positions match TRBD1. This receptor was obtained from a human donor in good health. Some clones in this sample may be carry-over from other donors' samples. As DNA, the CDR3 is TGTGCCAGTACAGGGGGAATGAACACTGAAGCTTTCTTT. Its protein product is CASTGGMNTEAFF.